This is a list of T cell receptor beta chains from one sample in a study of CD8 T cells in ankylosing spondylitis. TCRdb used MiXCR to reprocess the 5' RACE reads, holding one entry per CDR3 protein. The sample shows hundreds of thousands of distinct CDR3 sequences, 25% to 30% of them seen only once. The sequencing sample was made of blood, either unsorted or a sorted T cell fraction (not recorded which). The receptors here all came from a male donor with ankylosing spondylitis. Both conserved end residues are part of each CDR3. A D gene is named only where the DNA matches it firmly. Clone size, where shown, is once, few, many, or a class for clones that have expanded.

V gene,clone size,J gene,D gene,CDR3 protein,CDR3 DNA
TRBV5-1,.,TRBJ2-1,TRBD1,CASSWTGTGGDEQFF,TGCGCCAGCAGCTGGACCGGGACAGGGGGAGATGAGCAGTTCTTC
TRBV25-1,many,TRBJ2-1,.,CASSEAGSSYNEQFF,TGTGCCAGCAGTGAGGCGGGATCCTCCTACAATGAGCAGTTCTTC
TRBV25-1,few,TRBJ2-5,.,CASSPTQGTQETQYF,TGTGCCAGCAGCCCTACGCAGGGGACCCAAGAGACCCAGTACTTC
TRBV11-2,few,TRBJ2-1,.,CASSRNRNNEQFF,TGTGCCAGCAGTCGAAACAGAAACAATGAGCAGTTCTTC
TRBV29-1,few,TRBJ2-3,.,CSISPGLHSDTQYF,TGCAGCATCTCTCCGGGACTCCATTCTGATACGCAGTATTTT
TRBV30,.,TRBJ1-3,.,CAWSALPGPISGNTIYF,TGTGCCTGGAGTGCCCTCCCGGGACCCATCTCTGGAAACACCATATATTTT
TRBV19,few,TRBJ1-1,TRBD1,CASSIVGTGDTEAFF,TGTGCCAGTAGTATAGTGGGGACAGGGGACACTGAAGCTTTCTTT
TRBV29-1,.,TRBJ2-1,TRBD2,CSVKGSSGNYNEQFF,TGCAGCGTTAAAGGCTCTAGCGGGAACTACAATGAGCAGTTCTTC
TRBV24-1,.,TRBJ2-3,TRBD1,CATSDRGWGQRTDTQYF,TGTGCCACCAGTGATCGCGGATGGGGACAGCGCACAGATACGCAGTATTTT
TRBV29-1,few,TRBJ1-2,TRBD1,CSVLTGGNGYTF,TGCAGCGTTCTCACAGGGGGCAATGGCTACACCTTC
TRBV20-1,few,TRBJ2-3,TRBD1,CSARTNRGVTDTQYF,TGCAGTGCTAGAACCAACAGGGGTGTGACAGATACGCAGTATTTT
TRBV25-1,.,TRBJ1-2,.,CASSESGGSYGYTF,TGTGCCAGCAGTGAATCTGGGGGGAGCTATGGCTACACCTTC
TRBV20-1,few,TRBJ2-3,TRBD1,CSAETGEWNTDTQYF,TGCAGTGCGGAGACAGGGGAATGGAACACAGATACGCAGTATTTT
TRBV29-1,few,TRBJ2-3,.,CSVALLSTDTQYF,TGCAGCGTTGCCCTCTTGTCCACAGATACGCAGTATTTT
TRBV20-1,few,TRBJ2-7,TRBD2,CSARDLREGSREQYF,TGCAGTGCTAGAGATTTGCGGGAGGGGTCGCGGGAGCAGTACTTC
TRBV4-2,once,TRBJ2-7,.,CASSPRLWAREVDEQYF,TGTGCCAGCAGCCCGAGATTATGGGCAAGGGAGGTCGACGAGCAGTACTTC
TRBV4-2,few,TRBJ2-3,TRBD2,CASSHKAGGADTQYF,TGTGCCAGCAGCCATAAAGCGGGAGGTGCAGATACGCAGTATTTT
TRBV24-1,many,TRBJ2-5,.,CATGSGWEELETQYF,TGTGCCACCGGCTCTGGATGGGAGGAATTAGAGACCCAGTACTTC
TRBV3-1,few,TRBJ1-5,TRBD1,CASSQGQGARQPQHF,TGTGCCAGCAGCCAAGGACAGGGGGCGCGGCAGCCCCAGCATTTT
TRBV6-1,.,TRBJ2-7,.,CASSPDRFSYEQYF,TGTGCCAGCAGCCCCGACCGTTTTTCCTACGAGCAGTACTTC
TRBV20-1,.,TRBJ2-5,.,CSASSQKQETQYF,TGCAGTGCTAGTTCCCAGAAGCAAGAGACCCAGTACTTC
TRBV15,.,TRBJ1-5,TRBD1,CATSMGTGHQPQHF,TGTGCCACCAGCATGGGGACAGGGCATCAGCCCCAGCATTTT
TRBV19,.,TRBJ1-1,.,CASSMFPDRVNTEAFF,TGTGCCAGTAGTATGTTCCCCGACAGAGTGAACACTGAAGCTTTCTTT
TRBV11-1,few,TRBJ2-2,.,CASSYNLDRSSTSNTGELFF,TGTGCCAGCAGCTATAATCTCGACAGGTCCTCCACTTCGAACACCGGGGAGCTGTTTTTT
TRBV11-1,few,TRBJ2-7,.,CASSLVRAGTVGSYEQYF,TGTGCCAGCAGCTTAGTGAGGGCAGGGACGGTGGGTTCCTACGAGCAGTACTTC
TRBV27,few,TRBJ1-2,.,CASRRGAGGYTF,TGTGCCAGCAGAAGGGGCGCGGGGGGCTACACCTTC
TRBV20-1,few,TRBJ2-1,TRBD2,CSALAGSGRAGEQFF,TGCAGTGCTCTCGCCGGGAGCGGGAGGGCCGGTGAGCAGTTCTTC
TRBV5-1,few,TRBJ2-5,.,CASSSDGRGWGTQYF,TGCGCCAGCAGCTCGGATGGACGGGGATGGGGGACCCAGTACTTC
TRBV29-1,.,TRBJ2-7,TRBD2,CSAQGVAGEGTYEQYF,TGCAGCGCCCAAGGAGTAGCGGGAGAGGGAACCTACGAGCAGTACTTC
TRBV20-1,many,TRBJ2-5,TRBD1,CSARGDRGNQETQYF,TGCAGTGCTAGGGGGGACAGGGGTAACCAAGAGACCCAGTACTTC
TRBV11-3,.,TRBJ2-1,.,CASSLGITYNEQFF,TGTGCCAGCAGCTTAGGAATCACATACAATGAGCAGTTCTTC
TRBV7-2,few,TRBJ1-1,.,CASSSRGGSGEAFF,TGTGCCAGCAGCTCCCGAGGAGGGTCCGGTGAAGCTTTCTTT
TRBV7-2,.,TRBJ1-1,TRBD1,CASSLEQGGETEAFF,TGTGCCAGCAGCTTAGAACAGGGGGGAGAGACTGAAGCTTTCTTT
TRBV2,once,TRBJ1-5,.,CASSTQGRGQPQHF,TGTGCCAGCAGTACCCAAGGACGGGGTCAGCCCCAGCATTTT
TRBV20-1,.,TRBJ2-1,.,CSAREDGEQFF,TGCAGTGCTAGAGAGGACGGTGAGCAGTTCTTC
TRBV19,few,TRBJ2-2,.,CASTGRLGGSRELFF,TGTGCCAGTACCGGGAGGCTAGGGGGTAGTCGGGAGCTGTTTTTT
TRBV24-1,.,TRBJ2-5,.,CATSDFAGPGETQYF,TGTGCCACCAGTGATTTCGCAGGGCCGGGGGAGACCCAGTACTTC
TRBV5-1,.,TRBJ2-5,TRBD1,CASSGTGGQETQYF,TGCGCCAGCAGCGGGACAGGTGGACAAGAGACCCAGTACTTC
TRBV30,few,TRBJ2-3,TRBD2,CAWSVSGRNTQYF,TGTGCCTGGAGTGTTAGCGGGAGAAATACGCAGTATTTT
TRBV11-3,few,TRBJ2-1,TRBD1,CASTQGQGAYEQFF,TGTGCCAGCACCCAGGGGCAGGGGGCCTATGAGCAGTTCTTC
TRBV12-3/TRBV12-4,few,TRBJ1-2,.,CASSFKATYGYTF,TGTGCCAGCAGTTTTAAGGCCACCTATGGCTACACCTTC
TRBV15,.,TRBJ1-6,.,CATSRDQGGNSPLHF,TGTGCCACCAGCAGAGATCAAGGGGGGAATTCACCCCTCCACTTT
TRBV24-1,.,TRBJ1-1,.,CATRGLTGNTEAFF,TGTGCCACCAGAGGCTTGACAGGGAACACTGAAGCTTTCTTT
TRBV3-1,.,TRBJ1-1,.,CASSRAAGWVNTEAFF,TGTGCCAGCAGCCGTGCGGCTGGATGGGTTAACACTGAAGCTTTCTTT
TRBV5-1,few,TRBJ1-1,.,CASSPDVGTEAFF,TGCGCCAGCAGCCCCGACGTGGGCACTGAAGCTTTCTTT
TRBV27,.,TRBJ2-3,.,CASGGWGDPSTDTQYF,TGTGCCAGCGGAGGGTGGGGCGATCCTAGCACAGATACGCAGTATTTT
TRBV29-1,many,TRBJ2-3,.,CSAPALFPAVDTQYF,TGCAGCGCCCCTGCTTTATTTCCGGCGGTAGATACGCAGTATTTT
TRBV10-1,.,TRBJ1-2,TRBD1,CASSNVRGHYDGYTF,TGCGCCAGCAGTAATGTAAGGGGGCATTACGATGGCTACACCTTC
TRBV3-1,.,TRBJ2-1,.,CASSRGNYNEQFF,TGTGCCAGCAGCCGCGGGAACTACAATGAGCAGTTCTTC
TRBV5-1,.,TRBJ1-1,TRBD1,CASSLGWTGNTEAFF,TGCGCCAGCAGCTTGGGGTGGACAGGGAACACTGAAGCTTTCTTT
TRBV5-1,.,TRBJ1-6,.,CASTDSDSPLHF,TGCGCCAGCACGGATTCGGATTCACCCCTCCACTTT
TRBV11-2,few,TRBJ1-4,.,CASSLGLGSEKLFF,TGTGCCAGCAGCTTAGGATTGGGAAGCGAAAAACTGTTTTTT
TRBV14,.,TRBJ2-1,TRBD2,CASSQGGGRSVSEQFF,TGTGCCAGCAGCCAAGGTGGCGGGAGGTCGGTGAGTGAGCAGTTCTTC
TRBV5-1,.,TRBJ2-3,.,CASSSSGTNADTQYF,TGCGCCAGCAGCTCCTCCGGAACCAACGCAGATACGCAGTATTTT
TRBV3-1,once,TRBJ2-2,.,CASSPGLSNTGELFF,TGTGCCAGCAGCCCGGGTCTCTCGAACACCGGGGAGCTGTTTTTT
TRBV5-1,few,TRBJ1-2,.,CASSTGQPDYGYTF,TGCGCCAGCAGCACGGGGCAGCCAGACTATGGCTACACCTTC